The TCR beta chain under discussion was sequenced for a study of blood T cells in healthy people across ages (dated by TCRdb to the mid-2010s). For context, the study as a whole: Template switching captured roughly one uniquely barcoded TCR beta cDNA molecule per two T cells in model experiments. Donors were grouped into four age groups: young (average approximately 16 years), middle-aged (under 40), aged (around 66) and long-lived (around 82). Donors of different ages were randomly distributed across sequencing lanes to avoid experimental bias. To track age-related changes in TCR beta repertoire diversity, the study relied on deep sequencing normalized with unique cDNA molecular identifiers. Two additional independent replicas of 1 million unique cDNA reads from the same blood draw were analyzed for two donors (one aged 18 to 29 and one aged 80 or older).

The full study reports these points: Donor CMV infection status was unknown, potentially confounding age-related changes in expanded clonotypes. Conclusive comparison of naive and antigen-experienced compartments was prevented by the profiling of bulk unsorted PBMCs. Total diversity estimates from one million sequenced T cells were considered lower bounds and underestimates. Compared with the aged group, the long-lived group had more naive CD4+ T cells, fewer expanded clones and increased TCR diversity, suggesting age selection. The percentage of naive T cells measured by flow cytometry correlated strongly with observed TCR beta diversity. As age increased, observed TCR beta diversity per million T cells dropped in a roughly linear way, and a significant reduction was already evident by age 40.

This clonotype has only a few counts. Its cognate antigen has yet to be identified. No base qualities exist here, and no much larger clone lies one base off it. Libraries were prepared through 5' RACE. TCRdb names Illumina HiSeq 2500 as the instrument used. A second PCR of about 7 to 12 cycles was run with a J-beta primer mix and a sample-barcoded 5' primer. A template-switch 5' adaptor carrying 12 random nucleotides introduced a unique molecular identifier onto each TCR beta cDNA molecule. Each sample yielded at least 3 million CDR3-containing paired-end reads. First-strand cDNA was synthesized from all RNA with the Mint cDNA synthesis kit, primed by a TRBC-specific oligonucleotide. All cDNA was treated with uracil-DNA glycosylase and then went through a first 18-cycle PCR with the universal primers M1SS and BC2_uni_R. As for the original processing: For normalization, 1 million high-quality reads were randomly selected from each sample, with every read carrying a distinct molecular identifier. Instead of being binned into consensus sequences, reads with shared molecular identifiers were discarded. MiTCR, run with a Q25 quality threshold and the strictest error-elimination algorithm, handled CDR3 identification, clonotype clustering and error correction. A nonparametric unseen species model with Euler transformation was used to estimate lower-bound total TCR beta diversity. TCRdb ran its own pipeline on the public reads, namely fastp trimming at Q25 and MiXCR clone calling, and kept in-frame beta chains. Rows merge per CDR3 protein into single entries with the most common DNA and genes. The V and J calls and clone size come from TCRdb's table, not from the authors' own analysis. The sample table holds around 1.1 million distinct CDR3 sequences, of which 35% to 45% were seen once. The ten largest make up about 12% of the sample.

Reading from cysteine to phenylalanine, the CDR3 counts 15 amino acids. Just CDR3 DNA is preserved here, 45 bases in frame from base 1. Via the germline V gene, CDR1 is SQVTM and CDR2 ANQGSEA. The germline ends are 20 bases apart after V is trimmed by 3 bases and J by 6 bases. Systemically healthy Caucasian individuals from Russia, 35 to 50 in total and aged roughly 6 to 100 years, were included as donors. Each donor gave 9.5 to 10 milliliters of peripheral blood, drawn into EDTA-treated Vacutainer tubes. Ficoll-Paque density-gradient centrifugation was used to isolate PBMCs, with at least 6.5 million per sample. Trizol reagent was used to extract total RNA from PBMCs, with at least 6 micrograms per sample. For every donor, an aliquot of PBMCs went through flow cytometry to measure the percentages of naive CD45RAhigh/CD27high T cells.

The clonotype comes from a man between 18 and 35 years old in good health. Sequenced input: blood. The chain couples TRBV29-1 to TRBJ1-1; TRBD1 might be the D gene, on 5 matching bases. CDR3 sequence: CSVDILRGRGAEAFF. Here is the DNA: TGCAGCGTTGATATCTTGAGGGGTCGGGGCGCTGAAGCTTTCTTT.